The 25 T cell receptor beta chains reported below all come from one sample, sequenced in a study of blood T cell repertoires in COVID-19. The protocol was immunoSEQ multiplex PCR, while the TCRdb copy is restricted to in-frame clones and leaves out a portion. The table records approximately 110,000 clones, 65% to 80% of them present only once. The source material was peripheral blood. The receptors were sampled from a human donor with acute or convalescent COVID-19. The donor label of this sample is uncertain.

The chain couples TRBV7-6 to TRBJ2-1; TRBD2 aligns across 8 bases. Trimming at V came to 4 bases and at J to 2 bases, leaving 4 bases not matched to a gene. Germline CDR1 SGHVS, CDR2 FNYEAQ. The CDR3 runs to 15 residues. CDR3 DNA sequence: TGTGCCAGCAGCTCGACTAGCGCCGCCTACAATGAGCAGTTCTTC. Translation gives CASSSTSAAYNEQFF.

This sequence joins TRBV18 and TRBJ2-3, with TRBD1 identical over 9 bases. The junction had 8 bases not matched to a gene; V was cut back by 4 bases and J by 6 bases. Germline V gene data show CDR1 as KGHSH and CDR2 as LQKENI. The CDR3 extends over 15 amino acids. For the CDR3, the DNA is TGTGCCAGCTCACAGGCCGGGACAGGGAGCGATACGCAGTATTTT. Protein sequence: CASSQAGTGSDTQYF.

This chain connects TRBV9 to TRBJ2-1; D is possibly TRBD1 (5 bases). Germline lookup yields CDR1 SGDLS and CDR2 YYNGEE. With 3 bases removed from V and 7 bases from J, the gap between germline ends came to 8 bases. CDR3 length equals 12 residues. The CDR3 DNA sequence: TGTGCCAGCAGCGAAAACAGGAATGAGCAGTTCTTC. Protein sequence: CASSENRNEQFF.

The chain carries TRBV28 and TRBJ2-5; TRBD2 is a possible D gene (6 bases). Trimming took off 6 bases at V and 0 bases at J, with 17 bases between the two ends. The CDR3 is made up of 16 amino acids. CDR1 and CDR2 from the germline V gene are MDHEN and SYDVKM. The CDR3 is CASSSLGGAYQETQYF. As DNA, the CDR3 is TGTGCCAGCAGCTCACTAGGAGGGGCTTACCAAGAGACCCAGTACTTC. The full variable domain, with the rest looked up from reference TRBV28 and TRBJ2-5, is DVKVTQSSRYLVKRTGEKVFLECVQDMDHENMFWYRQDPGLGLRLIYFSYDVKMKEKGDIPEGYSVSREKKERFSLILESASTNQTSMYLCASSSLGGAYQETQYFGPGTRLLVL.

This sequence joins TRBV7-9 and TRBJ2-2; D gene ambiguous. V was trimmed by 2 bases and J by 10 bases, leaving 8 bases between them. The CDR3 has 12 residues. Germline V gene lookup returns CDR1 SEHNR and CDR2 FQNEAQ (reference sequence). The CDR3 here is CASSLLLQELFF. The CDR3 coding sequence is TGTGCCAGCAGCTTATTACTTCAGGAGCTGTTTTTT.

The CDR3 here is CASSEGGKLFF. The CDR3 DNA sequence: TGTGCCAGCAGTGAGGGGGGAAAACTGTTTTTT. This chain uses TRBV2 with TRBJ1-4, with a weak D call TRBD1 (5 bases). From germline, CDR1 is SNHLY and CDR2 FYNNEI. Trimming stripped 3 bases from V and 10 bases from J, with 6 bases between. This CDR3 comprises 11 residues.

The V gene is TRBV18, the J gene TRBJ1-2; TRBD1 might be the D (6 bases). The germline gives CDR1 KGHSH, CDR2 LQKENI. The germline V and J ends were trimmed by 3 bases and 4 bases, with 9 bases remaining between them. The CDR3 runs to 13 residues. Written as DNA, the CDR3 is TGTGCCAGCTCACCGACAGGCCCCTATGGCTACACCTTC. It specifies CASSPTGPYGYTF.

V and J are TRBV2 and TRBJ1-5; the match to TRBD1 covers 7 bases. Germline trimming cut 8 bases from V and 0 bases from J; bases unmatched to any gene: 7. Germline-derived CDR1 and CDR2 are SNHLY and FYNNEI. CDR3 length equals 15 residues. The CDR3 nucleotides are TGTGCCAGCGTAGGGACAGACTATAGCAATCAGCCCCAGCATTTT. It codes for CASVGTDYSNQPQHF.

The rearrangement links TRBV2 to TRBJ2-2; D is perhaps TRBD2 (7 bases). CDR1 and CDR2 from the germline V gene are SNHLY and FYNNEI. CDR3 size: 16 residues. V was clipped by 6 bases and J by 5 bases, with 19 bases between them. The CDR3 reads CASRLASGGATGELFF. Here the CDR3 DNA reads TGTGCCAGCAGGCTGGCCTCGGGGGGCGCAACCGGGGAGCTGTTTTTT.

This chain links TRBV6-5 with TRBJ1-3; D is perhaps TRBD1 (5 bases). This CDR3 is 15 amino acids long. V lost 7 bases and J 0 bases, leaving 13 bases between the germline ends. Germline V gene sequence: CDR1 MNHEY, CDR2 SVGAGI. The CDR3: CASTWTTNSGNTIYF. As DNA, the CDR3 is TGTGCCAGCACCTGGACAACGAACTCTGGAAACACCATATATTTT.

This clone was seen more than once but under ten times. The chain uses TRBV5-1 and TRBJ2-2; 7 bases are a match to TRBD1. Unmatched junction bases numbered 5, after V lost 0 bases and J lost 6 bases. CDR3 length: 15 residues. Germline CDR1 reads SGHRS; CDR2 reads YFSETQ. The CDR3, as DNA: TGCGCCAGCAGCTTGGCCGTAGGGGGCTCCGGGGAGCTGTTTTTT. Translating it yields CASSLAVGGSGELFF.

This clone was detected a few times. The rearrangement links TRBV11-2 to TRBJ1-2; 9 bases line up with TRBD1. V was pared by 3 bases and J by 8 bases, with 7 bases of the junction left unmatched. Germline loops: CDR1 SGHAT, CDR2 FQNNGV. The CDR3 covers 14 residues. In nucleotides, the CDR3 is TGTGCCAGCAGCTTGGAGACAGGGGGTAGAGGCTACACCTTC. It translates to CASSLETGGRGYTF.

This clone was observed a single time. The chain carries TRBV7-9 and TRBJ2-5; possibly TRBD1 for D (5 bases). The CDR3 runs to 13 residues. The V gene lost 6 bases and the J gene lost 5 bases, with 13 bases spanning the gap. CDR1 and CDR2 (germline): SEHNR, FQNEAQ (reference sequence). CDR3 bases: TGTGCCAGCAGGTCTACAGGTCCGGAGACCCAGTACTTC. This encodes CASRSTGPETQYF.

This clone was counted only a few times. The genes are TRBV5-8 and TRBJ1-1; the match to TRBD1 covers 8 bases. Germline V gene data show CDR1 as SGHTS and CDR2 as YDEGEE. V shed 5 bases, J shed 0 bases, and the junction held 12 bases outside the gene matches. The CDR3 extends over 17 amino acids. The CDR3 sequence: CASSFSPGGRMNTEAFF. The CDR3 bases are TGTGCCAGCAGTTTCAGCCCAGGGGGCCGGATGAACACTGAAGCTTTCTTT.

The chain links TRBV11-2 to TRBJ2-1, with 13 bases that match TRBD2. V lost 2 bases and J lost 7; bases outside the gene matches: 11. Germline V gene lookup returns CDR1 SGHAT and CDR2 FQNNGV. The CDR3 sequence is 18 residues long. Here the CDR3 reads CASSLTPPGLAGYNEQFF. CDR3 in DNA: TGTGCCAGCAGCTTAACTCCCCCGGGACTAGCGGGGTATAATGAGCAGTTCTTC.

The chain is built from TRBV7-2 and TRBJ1-2, with D possibly TRBD1 on 5 matching bases. Per the germline V gene, CDR1 is SGHTA and CDR2 is FQGNSA. This CDR3 region has 14 residues. Trimming stripped 2 bases from V and 4 bases from J, with 11 bases between. CDR3 in amino acids: CASSLNWGSYGYTF. The CDR3 nucleotides are TGTGCCAGCAGCTTAAATTGGGGCAGCTATGGCTACACCTTC.

This chain uses TRBV6-4 with TRBJ2-2; tentative D call: TRBD1 (5 bases). CDR1 MRHNA and CDR2 SNTAGT come from the germline V gene. The CDR3 covers 14 residues. V dropped 5 bases and J dropped 1 base, with 8 bases sitting between them. CDR3 protein: CASSLTGNTGELFF. The CDR3 region has the DNA TGTGCCAGCAGTCTTACAGGGAACACCGGGGAGCTGTTTTTT.

The V call is TRBV11-2, the J call TRBJ2-1; D gene ambiguous. Germline V gene lookup returns CDR1 SGHAT and CDR2 FQNNGV. The CDR3 has 13 amino acids. V was cut by 5 bases and J by 5 bases, with 10 bases left in between. The CDR3 loop is CASSPSLNNEQFF. DNA of the CDR3: TGTGCCAGCAGCCCGAGTCTAAACAATGAGCAGTTCTTC. Full variable domain (outside the CDR3, taken from reference TRBV11-2 and TRBJ2-1): EAGVAQSPRYKIIEKRQSVAFWCNPISGHATLYWYQQILGQGPKLLIQFQNNGVVDDSQLPKDRFSAERLKGVDSTLKIQPAKLEDSAVYLCASSPSLNNEQFFGPGTRLTVL.

The chain couples TRBV15 to TRBJ2-7, with TRBD2 as a possible D gene (5 bases). This CDR3 has 15 amino acids. Trimming cost V 0 bases and J 0 bases, with 9 bases left between them. Germline V gene sequence: CDR1 LNHNV, CDR2 YYDKDF (reference sequence). The CDR3 coding sequence is TGTGCCACCAGCAGAGATCCGGGAAGCTCCTACGAGCAGTACTTC. Translating gives CATSRDPGSSYEQYF.

This clone was counted a few times. Additional DNA sequences in this sample encode the identical CDR3. The V and J genes are TRBV5-1 and TRBJ1-4, with 9 bases fitting TRBD1. The V gene's germline CDR1 is SGHRS and CDR2 YFSETQ. The CDR3 extends over 15 amino acids. J gave up 4 bases and V 4 bases, and 5 bases lay outside the gene matches. Here the CDR3 reads CASSLGQGYNEKLFF. CDR3 nucleotides: TGCGCCAGCAGCCTGGGACAGGGCTATAATGAAAAACTGTTTTTT.

J is TRBJ2-3 and V is TRBV5-1; 9 nucleotides align to TRBD1. Germline V gives CDR1 SGHRS, CDR2 YFSETQ. V shed 1 base, J shed 4 bases, and the junction held 7 bases outside the gene matches. This CDR3 comprises 16 residues. The CDR3 sequence: CASSLRGQGIADTQYF. CDR3 in DNA: TGCGCCAGCAGCTTGCGGGGACAGGGTATTGCAGATACGCAGTATTTT.

This clone was picked up a small number of times. V and J are TRBV5-6 and TRBJ1-2, with 9 bases lining up with TRBD1. There are 16 residues in the CDR3. The J segment lost 4 bases and the V segment lost 4 bases, leaving 11 bases of the junction unmatched. The germline V gene has CDR1 SGHDT and CDR2 YYEEEE. In DNA, the CDR3 is TGTGCCAGCAGCGGGTTAGGGACAGGGCTGAGCTATGGCTACACCTTC. This encodes CASSGLGTGLSYGYTF.

The chain uses TRBV29-1 and TRBJ1-2; tentative D call: TRBD1 (6 bases). The germline V gene encodes CDR1 SQVTM and CDR2 ANQGSEA. The CDR3 contains 14 residues. Trimming pared 2 bases from V and 0 bases from J, leaving 10 bases between. CDR3 DNA sequence: TGCAGCGTTGAAAGGGCAGGGGCTAACTATGGCTACACCTTC. Translating it yields CSVERAGANYGYTF.

This clone was picked up one time. The V and J genes are TRBV10-3 and TRBJ2-5, with TRBD2 matching over 8 bases. The CDR3 sequence is 15 residues long. The junction had 4 bases not matched to a gene; V was cut back by 3 bases and J by 1 base. Germline V gene lookup returns CDR1 ENHRY and CDR2 SYGVKD. In DNA, the CDR3 is TGTGCCATCAGTGATTCCGGGACTAGCCAAGAGACCCAGTACTTC. This encodes CAISDSGTSQETQYF.

The chain joins TRBV5-1 to TRBJ2-3, with TRBD1 matching over 8 bases. Germline V gives CDR1 SGHRS, CDR2 YFSETQ. J was trimmed by 3 bases and V by 0 bases; bases with no gene match: 6. The CDR3 length is 16 residues. DNA of the CDR3: TGCGCCAGCAGCTTGGCCCTGGGACAGGCAACAGATACGCAGTATTTT. The encoded protein is CASSLALGQATDTQYF.